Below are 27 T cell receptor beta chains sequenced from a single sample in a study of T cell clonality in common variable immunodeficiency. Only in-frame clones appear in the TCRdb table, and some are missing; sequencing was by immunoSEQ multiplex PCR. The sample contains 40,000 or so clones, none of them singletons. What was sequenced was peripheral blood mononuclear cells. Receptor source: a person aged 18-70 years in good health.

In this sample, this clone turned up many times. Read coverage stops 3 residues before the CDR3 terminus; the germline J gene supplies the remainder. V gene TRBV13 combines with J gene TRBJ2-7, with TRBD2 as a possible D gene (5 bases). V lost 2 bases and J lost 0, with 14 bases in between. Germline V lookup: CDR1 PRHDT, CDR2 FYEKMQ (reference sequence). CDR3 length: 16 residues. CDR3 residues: CASSLIRAGYSYEQYF. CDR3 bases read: TGTGCCAGCAGCTTAATTCGCGCGGGTTACTCCTACGAG. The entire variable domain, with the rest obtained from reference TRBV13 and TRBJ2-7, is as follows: AAGVIQSPRHLIKEKRETATLKCYPIPRHDTVYWYQQGPGQDPQFLISFYEKMQSDKGSIPDRFSAQQFSDYHSELNMSSLELGDSALYFCASSLIRAGYSYEQYFGPGTRLTVT.

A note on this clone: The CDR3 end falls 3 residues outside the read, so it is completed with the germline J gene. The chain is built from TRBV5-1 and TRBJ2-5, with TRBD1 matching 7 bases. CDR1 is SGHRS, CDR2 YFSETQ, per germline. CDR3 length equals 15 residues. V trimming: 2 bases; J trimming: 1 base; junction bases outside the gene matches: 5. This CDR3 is CASSLMTGFQETQYF. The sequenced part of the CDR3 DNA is TGCGCCAGCAGCTTAATGACAGGGTTCCAAGAGACC.

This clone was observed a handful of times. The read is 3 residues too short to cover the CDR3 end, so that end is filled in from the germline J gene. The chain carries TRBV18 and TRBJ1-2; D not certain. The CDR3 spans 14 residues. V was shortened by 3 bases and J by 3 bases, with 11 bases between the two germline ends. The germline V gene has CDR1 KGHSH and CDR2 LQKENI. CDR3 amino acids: CASSPTGNDYGYTF. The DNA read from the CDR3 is TGTGCCAGCTCACCCACGGGTAACGACTATGGC.

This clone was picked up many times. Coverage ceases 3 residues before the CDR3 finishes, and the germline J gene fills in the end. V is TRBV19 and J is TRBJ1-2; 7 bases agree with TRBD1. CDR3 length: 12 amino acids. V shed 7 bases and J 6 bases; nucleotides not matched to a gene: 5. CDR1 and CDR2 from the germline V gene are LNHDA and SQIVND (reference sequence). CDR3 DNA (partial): TGTGCCAGTACAGGGGGTGCGGATGGC. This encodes CASTGGADG. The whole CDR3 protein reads CASTGGADGYTF.

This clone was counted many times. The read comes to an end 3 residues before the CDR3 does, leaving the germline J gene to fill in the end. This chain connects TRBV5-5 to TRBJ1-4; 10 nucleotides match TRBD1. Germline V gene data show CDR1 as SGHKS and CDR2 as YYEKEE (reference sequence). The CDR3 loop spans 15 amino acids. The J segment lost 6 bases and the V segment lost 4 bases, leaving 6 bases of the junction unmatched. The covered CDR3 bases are TGTGCCAGCAGCCTCTGGGGGACAGGGGATGAAAAA. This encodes CASSLWGTGDEK. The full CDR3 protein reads CASSLWGTGDEKLFF.

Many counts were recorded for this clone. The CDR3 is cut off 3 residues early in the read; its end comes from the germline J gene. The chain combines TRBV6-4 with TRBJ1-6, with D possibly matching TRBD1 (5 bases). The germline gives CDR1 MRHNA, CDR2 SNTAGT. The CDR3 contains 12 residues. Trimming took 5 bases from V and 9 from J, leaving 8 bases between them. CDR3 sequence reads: CASSTGGSPLHF. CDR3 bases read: TGTGCCAGCAGTACGGGGGGTTCACCC.

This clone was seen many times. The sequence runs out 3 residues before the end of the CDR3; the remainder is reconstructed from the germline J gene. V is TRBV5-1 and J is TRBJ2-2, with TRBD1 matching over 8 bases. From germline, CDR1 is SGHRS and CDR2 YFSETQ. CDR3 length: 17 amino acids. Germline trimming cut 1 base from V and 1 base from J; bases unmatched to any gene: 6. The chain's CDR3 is CASSLRTGTGNTGELFF. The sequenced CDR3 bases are TGCGCCAGCAGCTTGCGGACCGGGACAGGGAACACCGGGGAG.

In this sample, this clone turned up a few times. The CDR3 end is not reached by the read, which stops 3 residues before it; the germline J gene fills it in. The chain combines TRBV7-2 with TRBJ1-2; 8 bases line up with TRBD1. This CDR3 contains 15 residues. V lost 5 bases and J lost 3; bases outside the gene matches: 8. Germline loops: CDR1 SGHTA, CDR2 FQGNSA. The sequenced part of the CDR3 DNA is TGTGCCAGCAGCAAACGTCAGGGGGCGGACTATGGC. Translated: CASSKRQGADYG. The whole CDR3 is CASSKRQGADYGYTF.

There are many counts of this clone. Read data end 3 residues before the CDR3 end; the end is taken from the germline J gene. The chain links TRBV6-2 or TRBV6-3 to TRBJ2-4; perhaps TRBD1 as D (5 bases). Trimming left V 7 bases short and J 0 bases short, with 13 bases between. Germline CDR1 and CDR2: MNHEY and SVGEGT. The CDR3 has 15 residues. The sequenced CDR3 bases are TGTGCCAGCAACGAAATGGGGCTAGCCAAAAACATT. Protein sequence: CASNEMGLAKNI. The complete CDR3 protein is CASNEMGLAKNIQYF.

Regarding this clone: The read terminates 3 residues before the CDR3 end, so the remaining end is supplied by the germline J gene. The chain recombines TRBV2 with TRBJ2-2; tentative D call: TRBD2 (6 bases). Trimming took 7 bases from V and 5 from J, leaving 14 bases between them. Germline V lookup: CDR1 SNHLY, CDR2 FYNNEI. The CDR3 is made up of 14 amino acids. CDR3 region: CASNPMGGTGELFF. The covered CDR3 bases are TGTGCCAGCAACCCTATGGGGGGTACCGGGGAG.

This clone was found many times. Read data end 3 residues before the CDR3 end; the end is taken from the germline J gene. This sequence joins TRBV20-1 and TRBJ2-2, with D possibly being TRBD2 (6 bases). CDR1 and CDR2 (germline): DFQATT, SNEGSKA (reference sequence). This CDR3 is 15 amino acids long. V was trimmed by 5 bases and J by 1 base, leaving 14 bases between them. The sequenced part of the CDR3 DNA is TGCAGTGCTTCTTACGCGGGAAGGAACACCGGGGAG. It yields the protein CSASYAGRNTGE. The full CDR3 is CSASYAGRNTGELFF.

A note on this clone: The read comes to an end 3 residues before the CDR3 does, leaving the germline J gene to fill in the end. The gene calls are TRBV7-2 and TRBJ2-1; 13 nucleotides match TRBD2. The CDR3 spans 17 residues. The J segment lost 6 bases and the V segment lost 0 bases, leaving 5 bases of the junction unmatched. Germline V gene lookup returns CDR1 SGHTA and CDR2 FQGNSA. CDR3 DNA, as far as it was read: TGTGCCAGCAGCTTAGCCCCAACTAGCGGGAGGGCCAATGAG. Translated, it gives CASSLAPTSGRANE. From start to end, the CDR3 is CASSLAPTSGRANEQFF. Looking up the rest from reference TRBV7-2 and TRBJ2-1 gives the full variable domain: GAGVSQSPSNKVTEKGKDVELRCDPISGHTALYWYRQSLGQGLEFLIYFQGNSAPDKSGLPSDRFSAERTGGSVSTLTIQRTQQEDSAVYLCASSLAPTSGRANEQFFGPGTRLTVL.

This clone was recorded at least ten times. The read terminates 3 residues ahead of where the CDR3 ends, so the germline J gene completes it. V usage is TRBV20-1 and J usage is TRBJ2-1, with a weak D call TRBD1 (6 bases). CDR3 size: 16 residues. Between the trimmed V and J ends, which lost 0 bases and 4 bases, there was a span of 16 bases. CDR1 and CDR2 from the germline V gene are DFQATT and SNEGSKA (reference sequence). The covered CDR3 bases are TGCAGTGCTAGAGATTCCGGCCAGGGGCTATACAATGAG. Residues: CSARDSGQGLYNE. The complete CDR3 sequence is CSARDSGQGLYNEQFF.

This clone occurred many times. This CDR3 reads CSAFREGQLYGYTF. The CDR3 bases that were read are TGCAGCGCTTTCAGGGAGGGACAACTCTATGGC. This chain joins TRBV29-1 and TRBJ1-2; weak D call: TRBD1 (6 bases). The read terminates 3 residues before the CDR3 end, so the remaining end is supplied by the germline J gene. Germline V gene lookup returns CDR1 SQVTM and CDR2 ANQGSEA. The CDR3 has 14 amino acids. The V gene lost 7 bases and the J gene lost 4 bases, with 19 bases spanning the gap.

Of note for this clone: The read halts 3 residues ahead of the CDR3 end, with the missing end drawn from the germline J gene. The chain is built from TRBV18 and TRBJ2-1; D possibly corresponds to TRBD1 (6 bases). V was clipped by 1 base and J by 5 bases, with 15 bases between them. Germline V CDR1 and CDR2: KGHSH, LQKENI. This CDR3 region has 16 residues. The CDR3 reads CASSPRRQEVDNEQFF. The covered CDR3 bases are TGTGCCAGCTCACCACGTAGACAGGAGGTGGACAATGAG.

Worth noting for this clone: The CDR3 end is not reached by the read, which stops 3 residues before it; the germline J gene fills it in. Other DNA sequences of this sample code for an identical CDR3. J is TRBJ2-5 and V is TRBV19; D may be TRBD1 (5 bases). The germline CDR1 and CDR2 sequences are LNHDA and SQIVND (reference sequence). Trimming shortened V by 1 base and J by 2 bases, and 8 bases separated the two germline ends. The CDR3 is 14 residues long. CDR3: CASSIGGSQETQYF. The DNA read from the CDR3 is TGTGCCAGTAGTATAGGGGGCTCACAAGAGACC.

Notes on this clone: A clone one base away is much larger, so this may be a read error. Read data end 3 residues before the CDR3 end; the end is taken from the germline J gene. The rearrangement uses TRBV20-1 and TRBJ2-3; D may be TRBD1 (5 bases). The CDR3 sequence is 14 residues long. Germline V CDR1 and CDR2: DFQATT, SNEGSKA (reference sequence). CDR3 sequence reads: CSASYQGSNQPQYF. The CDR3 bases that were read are TGCAGTGCTAGTTACCAGGGAAGCAATCAGCCG.

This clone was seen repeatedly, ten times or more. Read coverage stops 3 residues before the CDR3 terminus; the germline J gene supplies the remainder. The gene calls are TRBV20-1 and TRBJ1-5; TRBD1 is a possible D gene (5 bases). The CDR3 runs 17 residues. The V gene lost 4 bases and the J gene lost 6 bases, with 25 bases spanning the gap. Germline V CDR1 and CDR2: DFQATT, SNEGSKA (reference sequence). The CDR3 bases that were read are TGCAGTGCTACTGATCCGAACCGGGGGGGGTGGACTCAGCCC. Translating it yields CSATDPNRGGWTQP. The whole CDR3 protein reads CSATDPNRGGWTQPQHF.

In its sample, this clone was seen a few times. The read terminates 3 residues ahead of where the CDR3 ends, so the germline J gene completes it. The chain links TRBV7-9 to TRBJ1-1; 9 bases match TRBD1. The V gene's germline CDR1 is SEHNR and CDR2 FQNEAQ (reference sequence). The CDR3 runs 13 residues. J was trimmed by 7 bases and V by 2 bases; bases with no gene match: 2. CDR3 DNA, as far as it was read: TGTGCCAGCAGCTTAACAGGGGGCCATGAA. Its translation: CASSLTGGHE. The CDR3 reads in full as CASSLTGGHEAFF.

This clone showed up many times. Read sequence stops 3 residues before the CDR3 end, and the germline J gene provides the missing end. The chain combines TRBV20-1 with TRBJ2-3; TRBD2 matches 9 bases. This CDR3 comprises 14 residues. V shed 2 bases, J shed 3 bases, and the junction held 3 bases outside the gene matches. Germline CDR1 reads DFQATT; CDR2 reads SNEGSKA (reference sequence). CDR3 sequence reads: CSARLAGKTDTQYF. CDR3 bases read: TGCAGTGCTAGACTAGCGGGGAAGACAGATACG.

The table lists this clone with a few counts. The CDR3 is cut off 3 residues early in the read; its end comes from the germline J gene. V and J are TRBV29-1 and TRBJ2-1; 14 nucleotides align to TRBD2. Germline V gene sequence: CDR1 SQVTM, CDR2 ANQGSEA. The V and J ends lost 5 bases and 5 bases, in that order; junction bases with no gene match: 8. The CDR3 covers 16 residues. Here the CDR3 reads CSVYPGLAGDNNEQFF. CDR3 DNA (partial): TGCAGCGTTTATCCGGGACTAGCGGGGGATAACAATGAG.

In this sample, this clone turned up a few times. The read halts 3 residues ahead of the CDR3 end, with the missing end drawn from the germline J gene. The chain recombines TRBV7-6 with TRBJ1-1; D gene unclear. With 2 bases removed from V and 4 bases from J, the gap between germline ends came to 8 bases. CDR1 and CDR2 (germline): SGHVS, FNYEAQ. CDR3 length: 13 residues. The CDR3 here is CASSLTPGTEAFF. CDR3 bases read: TGTGCCAGCAGCTTAACCCCGGGCACTGAA.

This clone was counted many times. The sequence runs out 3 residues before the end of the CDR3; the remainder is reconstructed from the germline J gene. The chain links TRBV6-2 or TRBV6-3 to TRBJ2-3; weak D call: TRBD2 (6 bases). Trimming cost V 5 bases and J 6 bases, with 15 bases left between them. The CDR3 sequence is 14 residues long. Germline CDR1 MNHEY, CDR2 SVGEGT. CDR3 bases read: TGTGCCAGCAGTCTTGCACTAGCAGGCGATACG. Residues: CASSLALAGDT. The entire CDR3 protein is CASSLALAGDTQYF.

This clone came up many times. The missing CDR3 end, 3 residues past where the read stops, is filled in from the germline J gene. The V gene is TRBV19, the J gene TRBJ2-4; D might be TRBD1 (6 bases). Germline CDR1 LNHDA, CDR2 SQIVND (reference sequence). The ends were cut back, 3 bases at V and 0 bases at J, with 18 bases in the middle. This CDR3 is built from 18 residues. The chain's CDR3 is CASSIPGDTRLAKNIQYF. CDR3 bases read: TGTGCCAGTAGTATCCCTGGGGACACCCGACTAGCCAAAAACATT.

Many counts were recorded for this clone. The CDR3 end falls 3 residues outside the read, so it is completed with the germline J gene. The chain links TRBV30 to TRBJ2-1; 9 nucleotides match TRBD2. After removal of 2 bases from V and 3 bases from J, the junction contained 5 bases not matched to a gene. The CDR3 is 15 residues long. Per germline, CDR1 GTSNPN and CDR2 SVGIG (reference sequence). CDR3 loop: CAWSPGTSHYNEQFF. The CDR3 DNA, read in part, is TGTGCCTGGAGTCCCGGGACTAGCCACTACAATGAG.

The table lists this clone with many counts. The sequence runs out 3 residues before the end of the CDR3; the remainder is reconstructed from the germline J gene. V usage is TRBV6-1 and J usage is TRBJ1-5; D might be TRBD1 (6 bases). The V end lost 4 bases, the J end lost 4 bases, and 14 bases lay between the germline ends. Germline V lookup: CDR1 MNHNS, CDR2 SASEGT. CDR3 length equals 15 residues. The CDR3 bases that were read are TGTGCCAGCAGTGCCCCCAGGGGTGGGAATCAGCCC. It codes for CASSAPRGGNQP. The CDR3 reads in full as CASSAPRGGNQPQHF.

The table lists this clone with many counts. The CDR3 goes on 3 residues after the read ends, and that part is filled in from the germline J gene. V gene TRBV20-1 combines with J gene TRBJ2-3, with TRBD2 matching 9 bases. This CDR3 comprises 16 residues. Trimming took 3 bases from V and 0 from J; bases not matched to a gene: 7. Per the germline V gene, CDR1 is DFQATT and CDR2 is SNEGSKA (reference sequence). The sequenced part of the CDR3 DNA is TGCAGTGCTAGTCGAGCGGGGGGCGCTAGCACAGATACG. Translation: CSASRAGGASTDT. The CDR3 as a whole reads CSASRAGGASTDTQYF.